The 25 T cell receptor beta chains below were found in one sample sequenced in a study of breast tumors, draining lymph nodes, adjacent tissues. TCRdb independently ran MiXCR on the multiplex PCR reads; one entry per CDR3 protein. The sample lists some 97,000 distinct CDR3 sequences, approximately 22% occurring once. Axillary draining lymph nodes of breast cancer patients supplied the node samples. Material for sequencing was axillary lymph node tissue. These receptors were collected from a female donor with breast cancer. Some clones in this sample may be carry-over from other donors' samples.

J is TRBJ1-1 and V is TRBV10-2, with a possible D match to TRBD1 (6 bases). The CDR3 runs to 14 residues. V was shortened by 8 bases and J by 4 bases, with 17 bases between the two germline ends. Looked up from germline, CDR1 is WSHSY and CDR2 is SAAADI. CDR3 amino acids: CASSQGGVATEAFF. CDR3 nucleotides: TGCGCCAGCTCCCAAGGGGGGGTAGCCACTGAAGCTTTCTTT.

The sample holds many counts of this clonotype. V usage is TRBV14 and J usage is TRBJ2-7; maybe TRBD2 (5 bases). Trimming stripped 0 bases from V and 3 bases from J, with 9 bases between. The CDR3 is 14 residues long. Germline V lookup: CDR1 SGHDN, CDR2 FVKESK. CDR3 protein: CASSQDLGLYEQYF. The CDR3, as DNA: TGTGCCAGCAGCCAAGATCTAGGACTCTACGAGCAGTACTTC.

As regards this clonotype: The DNA is omitted, as the CDR3 cannot be located on it reliably, and the CDR3 follows TCRdb's listing. The gene calls are TRBV2 and TRBJ2-5; the table gives TRBD1 as D, unverified against the DNA. 22 amino acids form the CDR3, both terminal residues included. Germline CDR1 SNHLY, CDR2 FYNNEI. CDR3 amino acids: CASSERGRNEEKLFFGSGTQYF.

Ten or more counts support this clonotype. The DNA of the CDR3 is TGCGCCAGCAGCCGGGGACTAGCGGGGGTCCCCTACAATGAGCAGTTCTTC. Its translation: CASSRGLAGVPYNEQFF. The chain uses TRBV4-1 and TRBJ2-1; 14 bases fit TRBD2. V shed 4 bases and J 2 bases; nucleotides not matched to a gene: 4. From germline, CDR1 is MGHRA and CDR2 YSYEKL. This CDR3 contains 17 residues.

This clonotype was observed many times. The rearrangement links TRBV9 to TRBJ2-5, with D possibly matching TRBD2 (6 bases). This CDR3 is 14 amino acids long. V lost 0 bases and J 6 bases, leaving 12 bases between the germline ends. Germline V gives CDR1 SGDLS, CDR2 YYNGEE. This chain's CDR3 is CASSVALATKTQYF. The DNA for the CDR3 is TGTGCCAGCAGCGTAGCACTAGCAACGAAGACCCAGTACTTC.

As for this clonotype: It may be a read error: a sequence one base away is much more abundant. The chain is built from TRBV5-1 and TRBJ1-3, with a weak D call TRBD1 (5 bases). Germline V gives CDR1 SGHRS, CDR2 YFSETQ. This CDR3 contains 15 residues. CDR3 DNA sequence: TGCGCCAGCAGCTCCTCAGGGCGTTATGGAGACACCATATATTTT. Translation gives CASSSSGRYGDTIYF.

This clonotype was observed a handful of times. The V gene is TRBV28, the J gene TRBJ2-2; 8 nucleotides agree with TRBD1. There are 15 residues in the CDR3. The trim removed 4 bases at V and 1 base at J, leaving 2 bases unmatched. Germline CDR1 and CDR2: MDHEN and SYDVKM. The CDR3 DNA sequence: TGTGCCAGCAGTTCTGGGACAGGGAACACCGGGGAGCTGTTTTTT. Amino acid sequence: CASSSGTGNTGELFF. The variable domain in full, completed from reference TRBV28 and TRBJ2-2, reads DVKVTQSSRYLVKRTGEKVFLECVQDMDHENMFWYRQDPGLGLRLIYFSYDVKMKEKGDIPEGYSVSREKKERFSLILESASTNQTSMYLCASSSGTGNTGELFFGEGSRLTVL.

Concerning this clonotype itself: The CDR3 does not end in the conserved phenylalanine or tryptophan, so this is likely a read error. The gene calls are TRBV11-3 and TRBJ2-3, with D perhaps given as TRBD1 or TRBD2 (6 bases each). Germline V gene lookup returns CDR1 SGHNT and CDR2 YENEEA. V was cut by 1 base and J by 8 bases, with 10 bases left in between. This CDR3 spans 13 amino acids. CDR3 nucleotides: TGTGCCAGCAGCTTAGTTAAGGGGGGTACGCAGTATTCT. Translating it yields CASSLVKGGTQYS.

This clonotype was recorded many times. Mismatch with germline at one junction end may stem from a read error. V gene TRBV6-2 or TRBV6-3 combines with J gene TRBJ2-7, with 12 bases that match TRBD2. The CDR3 spans 17 residues. The germline CDR1 and CDR2 sequences are MNHEY and SVGEGT. The CDR3 DNA reads TGTGCCAGCAGTCCACTAAGACTAGCGGGAGACTCCCACGAGCAGTACTTC. Translation: CASSPLRLAGDSHEQYF.

The V call is TRBV4-1, the J call TRBJ1-2; 7 bases match TRBD1. The CDR3 runs to 16 residues. In germline, CDR1 is MGHRA, CDR2 YSYEKL. The J segment lost 3 bases and the V segment lost 3 bases, leaving 10 bases of the junction unmatched. CDR3 in amino acids: CASSHPARDSHYGYTF. The CDR3 region has the DNA TGCGCCAGCAGCCATCCGGCCCGGGACAGCCACTATGGCTACACCTTC.

A remark on this clonotype: The germline gene is not matched at one end of the junction; a read error may be the cause. This chain connects TRBV18 to TRBJ2-5, with 8 bases identical to TRBD2. The CDR3 totals 15 residues. From germline, CDR1 is KGHSH and CDR2 LQKENI. CDR3 nucleotides: TGTGCCAGCTCCCCGTCAGCGGGAGAAGGGGTGACCCAGTCCTTC. This translates into CASSPSAGEGVTQSF.

This clonotype was recorded a few times. V is TRBV28 and J is TRBJ2-7, with a possible D match to TRBD1 (6 bases). Germline V gene lookup returns CDR1 MDHEN and CDR2 SYDVKM. The V gene lost 5 bases and the J gene lost 2 bases, with 13 bases spanning the gap. This CDR3 comprises 14 residues. The CDR3 spells CASSIPGHPYEQYF. The DNA for the CDR3 is TGTGCCAGCAGTATACCGGGACACCCCTACGAGCAGTACTTC.

This clonotype occurred many times. This sequence joins TRBV6-5 and TRBJ2-7, with 8 nucleotides matching TRBD2. Per the germline V gene, CDR1 is MNHEY and CDR2 is SVGAGI. CDR3 length equals 14 residues. V lost 6 bases to trimming and J lost 3 bases; unmatched junction nucleotides: 7. The CDR3 loop is CASSLGTRNYEQYF. In nucleotides, the CDR3 is TGTGCCAGCAGCCTAGGGACTAGAAACTACGAGCAGTACTTC.

This clonotype was counted at least ten times. The chain joins TRBV5-6 to TRBJ1-2; weak D call: TRBD1 (5 bases). The CDR3 runs to 13 residues. Germline V gene data show CDR1 as SGHDT and CDR2 as YYEEEE. V was clipped by 4 bases and J by 4 bases, with 11 bases between them. CDR3 loop: CASSPRVGYGYTF. CDR3 DNA: TGTGCCAGCAGCCCCAGGGTTGGCTATGGCTACACCTTC.

Many counts were recorded for this clonotype. The V gene is TRBV6-5, the J gene TRBJ1-2; tentatively, D is TRBD1 (5 bases). This CDR3 region has 16 residues. Deletions cut 2 bases from V and 2 bases from J, with 15 bases between. Germline-derived CDR1 and CDR2 are MNHEY and SVGAGI. The CDR3 nucleotides are TGTGCCAGCAGTTACGACGCCTTTCCAGGGAACTATGGCTACACCTTC. Its translation: CASSYDAFPGNYGYTF.

At least ten counts were recorded for this clonotype. The chain employs TRBV20-1 and TRBJ1-5; D is perhaps TRBD1 (5 bases). Germline V gene data show CDR1 as DFQATT and CDR2 as SNEGSKA (reference sequence). The CDR3 totals 14 residues. Trimming took 1 base from V and 6 from J, leaving 13 bases between them. CDR3 in amino acids: CSARAPGPGQPQHF. In nucleotides, the CDR3 is TGCAGTGCTAGAGCACCGGGGCCCGGTCAGCCCCAGCATTTT.

V usage is TRBV10-3 and J usage is TRBJ2-7; D uncertain. Trimming shortened V by 4 bases and J by 5 bases, and 12 bases separated the two germline ends. Germline CDR1 reads ENHRY; CDR2 reads SYGVKD. The CDR3 consists of 13 residues. The CDR3 spells CAISGQQNHEQYF. The CDR3 DNA follows: TGTGCCATCAGTGGCCAACAGAACCACGAGCAGTACTTC.

Note on this clonotype: A much larger clone sits a single nucleotide away, making a read error possible. The chain has TRBV10-3 and TRBJ2-3, with D possibly matching TRBD2 (6 bases). CDR3 length equals 13 residues. CDR1 and CDR2 from the germline V gene are ENHRY and SYGVKD. The V and J ends lost 10 bases and 6 bases respectively, with 17 bases between them. This CDR3 is CATGRGALDTQYF. CDR3 DNA sequence: TGTGCCACAGGGCGGGGTGCACTGGATACGCAGTATTTT.

This clonotype appeared many times. The chain joins TRBV5-6 to TRBJ2-7; TRBD1 aligns across 9 bases. Trimming took 3 bases from V and 4 from J; bases not matched to a gene: 5. Germline V gives CDR1 SGHDT, CDR2 YYEEEE. The CDR3 loop spans 14 amino acids. DNA for the CDR3: TGTGCCAGCAGCTCTCGACAGGGGGAATACGAGCAGTACTTC. It codes for CASSSRQGEYEQYF.

Many counts were recorded for this clonotype. The chain is built from TRBV10-3 and TRBJ1-6; unclear D gene. The V gene's germline CDR1 is ENHRY and CDR2 SYGVKD. Trimming stripped 0 bases from V and 0 bases from J, with 9 bases between. This CDR3 comprises 17 residues. CDR3 DNA: TGTGCCATCAGTGAGTCGCCGGGGAGCTCCTATAATTCACCCCTCCACTTT. It specifies CAISESPGSSYNSPLHF.

This clonotype showed up many times. V is TRBV20-1 and J is TRBJ1-6; D gene ambiguous. V lost 0 bases, J lost 0 bases, and 12 bases lay in between. Per the germline V gene, CDR1 is DFQATT and CDR2 is SNEGSKA (reference sequence). This CDR3 contains 17 residues. This CDR3 is CSARDLTVSSYNSPLHF. In DNA form, the CDR3 reads TGCAGTGCTAGAGATCTAACAGTGAGCTCCTATAATTCACCCCTCCACTTT.

Turning to this clonotype: A much larger clone differs from this one at a single base, so this may be a read error. CDR3: CASSPNSGGTGELVF. CDR3 nucleotides: TGTGCCAGCAGCCCTAATTCCGGGGGCACCGGGGAGCTGGTTTTT. This rearrangement joins TRBV7-7 to TRBJ2-2; D might be TRBD1 or TRBD2, each matching 6 bases. Germline V CDR1 and CDR2: SSHAT, FNYEAQ (reference sequence). The CDR3 extends over 15 amino acids.

This clonotype was counted many times. CDR3 protein: CASSYNQGGYGYTF. Written as DNA, the CDR3 is TGTGCCAGCAGTTACAATCAGGGGGGCTATGGCTACACCTTC. The chain couples TRBV6-5 to TRBJ1-2; TRBD1 agrees at 7 bases. There are 14 residues in the CDR3. The germline gives CDR1 MNHEY, CDR2 SVGAGI. Trimming removed 2 bases from V and 4 bases from J; junction bases left unmatched: 4.

The table lists this clonotype with many counts. The V gene is TRBV6-5, the J gene TRBJ1-3; D might be TRBD1 (5 bases). V was clipped by 0 bases and J by 4 bases, with 10 bases between them. The CDR3 is 15 amino acids. CDR1 is MNHEY and CDR2 is SVGAGI in the germline V gene. The CDR3 nucleotides read TGTGCCAGCAGTTACTCCCGGGGGTCAGGAAACACCATATATTTT. It is translated as CASSYSRGSGNTIYF.

This clonotype has ten or more counts. The J gene is TRBJ1-6, the V gene TRBV7-9; D gene unclear. Germline-derived CDR1 and CDR2 are SEHNR and FQNEAQ (reference sequence). Trimming shortened V by 1 base and J by 7 bases, and 11 bases separated the two germline ends. This CDR3 has 15 residues. CDR3 sequence (DNA): TGTGCCAGCAGCTTAGTGTCGTCTTCGAATTCACCCCTCCACTTT. This encodes CASSLVSSSNSPLHF.